The 26 T cell receptor beta chains listed next were all sequenced from one sample in a study of blood T cell repertoires in COVID-19. The method was immunoSEQ multiplex PCR; TCRdb's version includes in-frame clones alone and lacks a portion of them. Found here are fewer than 70,000 clones, over 90% of them singletons; the top ten hold around 4.3%. Sequencing was done on a sample of peripheral blood. The receptors were gathered from a middle-aged man with active COVID-19.

The genes are TRBV4-1 and TRBJ1-6; no reliable D call. Per germline, CDR1 MGHRA and CDR2 YSYEKL. Trimming took off 0 bases at V and 4 bases at J, with 4 bases between the two ends. This CDR3 has 14 amino acids. CDR3: CASSQEQYNSPLHF. The CDR3 DNA sequence: TGCGCCAGCAGCCAAGAGCAGTATAATTCACCCCTCCACTTT.

The count of this clone is one. The chain links TRBV2 to TRBJ2-1; TRBD2 is a possible D gene (5 bases). The V and J ends lost 5 bases and 4 bases respectively, with 12 bases between them. CDR1 is SNHLY, CDR2 FYNNEI, per germline. The CDR3 is 14 residues long. Here the CDR3 DNA reads TGTGCCAGCAGTTCACTAGAATGGTACAATGAGCAGTTCTTC. Its protein product is CASSSLEWYNEQFF.

CDR3 DNA: TGTGCCTGGCGTAGCGGGGTACCGTTTGATACGCAGTATTTT. This translates into CAWRSGVPFDTQYF. The rearrangement links TRBV30 to TRBJ2-3, with 8 bases lining up with TRBD2. CDR1 and CDR2 (germline): GTSNPN, SVGIG (reference sequence). This CDR3 has 14 residues. The V gene end was trimmed by 5 bases and the J gene end by 6 bases; junction bases not matched to a gene: 10. Based on the CDR3 plus reference TRBV30 and TRBJ2-3, the full variable domain is SQTIHQWPATLVQPVGSPLSLECTVEGTSNPNLYWYRQAAGRGLQLLFYSVGIGQISSEVPQNLSASRPQDRQFILSSKKLLLSDSGFYLCAWRSGVPFDTQYFGPGTRLTVL.

The chain has TRBV7-2 and TRBJ1-2; 9 positions agree with TRBD1. The germline CDR1 and CDR2 sequences are SGHTA and FQGNSA. The CDR3 sequence is 14 residues long. The V and J ends lost 2 bases and 8 bases, in that order; junction bases with no gene match: 6. CDR3 protein: CASSLSGQGLGYTF. CDR3 coding DNA: TGTGCCAGCAGCTTATCTGGACAGGGGCTAGGCTACACCTTC.

V and J are TRBV7-2 and TRBJ2-7; the match to TRBD1 covers 9 bases. V gave up 4 bases and J gave up 7 bases; unmatched junction bases: 8. This CDR3 region has 14 residues. Germline V CDR1 and CDR2: SGHTA, FQGNSA. The CDR3 nucleotides read TGTGCCAGCAGCTCCTGGACAGGGGTGAGGGAGCAGTACTTC. It translates to CASSSWTGVREQYF.

The sample holds one count of this clone. The CDR3: CASSPGGRNEQFF. CDR3 bases: TGTGCCAGCAGCCCCGGGGGTCGGAATGAGCAGTTCTTC. The rearrangement links TRBV7-3 to TRBJ2-1; perhaps TRBD2 as D (6 bases). V lost 5 bases and J lost 7, with 12 bases in between. From germline, CDR1 is SGHTA and CDR2 FQGTGA. This CDR3 has 13 residues.

This chain uses TRBV30 with TRBJ1-5; D unclear. The length of the CDR3 is 15 residues. The V gene's germline CDR1 is GTSNPN and CDR2 SVGIG (reference sequence). V dropped 2 bases and J dropped 4 bases, with 15 bases sitting between them. The CDR3 is CAWSIAGTHNQPQHF. CDR3 nucleotide sequence: TGTGCCTGGAGTATCGCGGGTACTCATAATCAGCCCCAGCATTTT.

V usage is TRBV27 and J usage is TRBJ2-7; no definite D call. Germline V gene data show CDR1 as MNHEY and CDR2 as SMNVEV (reference sequence). The V and J ends lost 8 bases and 2 bases respectively, with 19 bases between them. The CDR3 extends over 15 amino acids. CDR3 DNA sequence: TGTGCCAGCCAGTCCCGCACCCTCGGAGCCTACGAGCAGTACTTC. Its translation: CASQSRTLGAYEQYF.

V gene TRBV11-2 combines with J gene TRBJ2-3, with TRBD1 matching over 10 bases. Unmatched junction bases numbered 9, after V lost 5 bases and J lost 1 base. The CDR3 is 17 amino acids. In germline, CDR1 is SGHAT, CDR2 FQNNGV. The CDR3 nucleotides read TGTGCCAGCAGCCCTCTCGGCGGGACAGGGGGCACAGATACGCAGTATTTT. It codes for CASSPLGGTGGTDTQYF.

The genes are TRBV18 and TRBJ1-3; possibly TRBD1 for D (6 bases). The CDR3 is made up of 15 amino acids. The germline V gene has CDR1 KGHSH and CDR2 LQKENI. Trimming removed 3 bases at V and 1 base at J, with 10 bases between. DNA of the CDR3: TGTGCCAGCTCACCGAAACAGGGATCTGGAAACACCATATATTTT. Its protein is CASSPKQGSGNTIYF.

The V and J genes are TRBV4-3 and TRBJ2-5, with D possibly being TRBD1 (5 bases). The CDR3 runs to 16 residues. Per the germline V gene, CDR1 is LGHNA and CDR2 is YSLEER. Trimming removed 1 base at V and 5 bases at J, with 17 bases between. The CDR3 bases are TGCGCCAGCAGCCAAGGGGCAGGGATCATTGGGGAGACCCAGTACTTC. It is translated as CASSQGAGIIGETQYF.

The chain recombines TRBV7-9 with TRBJ2-3; no clear D gene. Trimming left V 8 bases short and J 2 bases short, with 11 bases between. Germline loops: CDR1 SEHNR, CDR2 FQNEAQ (reference sequence). The length of the CDR3 is 13 residues. In DNA form, the CDR3 reads TGTGCCAGCCACGGGTATTACACAGATACGCAGTATTTT. This codes for CASHGYYTDTQYF.

The CDR3 coding sequence is TGTGCCAGCAGCTTAGTAACAGGGAGATACGAGCAGTACTTC. Its protein is CASSLVTGRYEQYF. The genes are TRBV7-8 and TRBJ2-7, with D maybe TRBD1 (6 bases). CDR1 and CDR2 (germline): SGHVS, FQNEAQ. The V end was cut by 1 base, the J end by 4 bases, with 11 bases between. This CDR3 is 14 amino acids long. Full variable domain (rest looked up from reference TRBV7-8 and TRBJ2-7): GAGVSQSPRYKVAKRGQDVALRCDPISGHVSLFWYQQALGQGPEFLTYFQNEAQLDKSGLPSDRFFAERPEGSVSTLKIQRTQQEDSAVYLCASSLVTGRYEQYFGPGTRLTVT.

The V gene is TRBV3-1 (or the pseudogene TRBV3-2), the J gene TRBJ2-7; no reliable D call. Trimming cost V 3 bases and J 3 bases, with 15 bases left between them. The germline V gene has CDR1 LGHDT and CDR2 YNNKEL (reference sequence). This CDR3 has 15 residues. The CDR3 DNA follows: TGTGCCAGCAGCCACAGAGACCTCTCAGGCTACGAGCAGTACTTC. It encodes CASSHRDLSGYEQYF.

This rearrangement joins TRBV4-1 to TRBJ1-5, with a weak D call TRBD1 (6 bases). The CDR3 is made up of 17 amino acids. Trimming took off 4 bases at V and 0 bases at J, with 16 bases between the two ends. Germline CDR1 MGHRA, CDR2 YSYEKL. Here the CDR3 DNA reads TGCGCCAGCAGCCCTATACTGACAGGTTATAGCAATCAGCCCCAGCATTTT. As protein: CASSPILTGYSNQPQHF.

The chain couples TRBV7-3 to TRBJ2-1; unclear D gene. The length of the CDR3 is 13 residues. Trimming stripped 3 bases from V and 9 bases from J, with 12 bases between. Germline CDR1 SGHTA, CDR2 FQGTGA. The CDR3 DNA reads TGTGCCAGCAGCTTTGGCGGCCCACGTGAGCAGTTCTTC. Its translation: CASSFGGPREQFF.

The chain is built from TRBV18 and TRBJ2-2; tentative D call: TRBD2 (6 bases). This CDR3 comprises 19 residues. Trimming shortened V by 3 bases and J by 1 base, and 21 bases separated the two germline ends. Germline V lookup: CDR1 KGHSH, CDR2 LQKENI. The CDR3 DNA reads TGTGCCAGCTCACCCCAAATCCTGCGTGATAGCGGGAACACCGGGGAGCTGTTTTTT. This codes for CASSPQILRDSGNTGELFF. The whole variable domain, filled in from reference TRBV18 and TRBJ2-2, reads NAGVMQNPRHLVRRRGQEARLRCSPMKGHSHVYWYRQLPEEGLKFMVYLQKENIIDESGMPKERFSAEFPKEGPSILRIQQVVRGDSAAYFCASSPQILRDSGNTGELFFGEGSRLTVL.

This chain uses TRBV28 with TRBJ1-5, with 8 bases lining up with TRBD1. The CDR3 has 17 amino acids. V lost 6 bases and J lost 4; bases outside the gene matches: 14. CDR1 is MDHEN and CDR2 is SYDVKM in the germline V gene. CDR3 amino acids: CASRTPRQGHWNQPQHF. For the CDR3, the DNA is TGTGCCAGCAGAACCCCGCGACAGGGGCATTGGAATCAGCCCCAGCATTTT.

The chain joins TRBV3-1 (or the pseudogene TRBV3-2) to TRBJ2-2; D is undetermined. Germline assignment: CDR1 LGHDT and CDR2 YNNKEL (reference sequence). The CDR3 consists of 15 residues. V lost 3 bases and J 6 bases, leaving 14 bases between the germline ends. The DNA of the CDR3 is TGTGCCAGCAGCCACGCGCTGTATCGGGCCGGGGAGCTGTTTTTT. It translates to CASSHALYRAGELFF.

The chain combines TRBV10-3 with TRBJ1-5; D gene ambiguous. V shed 2 bases and J shed 11 bases, with 16 bases lying between them. Germline V gene sequence: CDR1 ENHRY, CDR2 SYGVKD. The CDR3 length is 14 residues. This CDR3 is CAISEVSRGLTQHF. DNA for the CDR3: TGTGCCATCAGTGAGGTGTCTCGAGGACTGACCCAGCATTTT.

In DNA form, the CDR3 reads TGTGCCAGCAGTTTCGGGGGGAGCACCAATAAGGACGAGCAGTACTTC. Amino acids: CASSFGGSTNKDEQYF. This sequence joins TRBV27 and TRBJ2-7, with 7 nucleotides matching TRBD2. Germline CDR1 and CDR2: MNHEY and SMNVEV (reference sequence). The V segment lost 3 bases and the J segment 5 bases; nucleotides outside the gene matches: 13. The CDR3 is made up of 16 amino acids.

The chain has TRBV4-1 and TRBJ1-4, with D hard to call. Per the germline V gene, CDR1 is MGHRA and CDR2 is YSYEKL. The CDR3 spans 15 residues. The V end lost 5 bases, the J end lost 4 bases, and 14 bases lay between the germline ends. Here the CDR3 reads CASSSTPEDNEKLFF. DNA for the CDR3: TGCGCCAGCAGCTCAACCCCGGAGGATAATGAAAAACTGTTTTTT.

The chain has TRBV4-1 and TRBJ2-7; 9 nucleotides align to TRBD2. V trimming: 4 bases; J trimming: 2 bases; junction bases outside the gene matches: 9. CDR1 and CDR2 (germline): MGHRA, YSYEKL. The CDR3 runs to 16 residues. The CDR3 loop is CASSRVTSGNTYEQYF. CDR3 in DNA: TGCGCCAGCAGCCGGGTGACTAGCGGTAATACCTACGAGCAGTACTTC.

The chain uses TRBV28 and TRBJ2-7, with 8 nucleotides matching TRBD1. The CDR3 contains 14 residues. Per the germline V gene, CDR1 is MDHEN and CDR2 is SYDVKM. The trim removed 5 bases at V and 2 bases at J, leaving 5 bases unmatched. The chain's CDR3 is CASSTGGVAYEQYF. The CDR3 DNA follows: TGTGCCAGCAGTACAGGGGGTGTCGCCTACGAGCAGTACTTC.

This clone came up once. The rearrangement joins TRBV2 to TRBJ1-6, with D possibly being TRBD1 (6 bases). Per the germline V gene, CDR1 is SNHLY and CDR2 is FYNNEI. The CDR3 is made up of 15 amino acids. The germline V and J ends were trimmed by 7 bases and 7 bases, with 17 bases remaining between them. This chain's CDR3 is CASIHRGGPNSPLHF. In DNA form, the CDR3 reads TGTGCCAGCATCCACCGGGGGGGGCCGAATTCACCCCTCCACTTT.

The chain links TRBV4-1 to TRBJ1-6, with D possibly being TRBD1 (5 bases). CDR3 size: 14 residues. Germline V gene lookup returns CDR1 MGHRA and CDR2 YSYEKL. V was cut by 5 bases and J by 7 bases, with 12 bases left in between. The CDR3 DNA sequence: TGCGCCAGCAGCGGAAGGGGTGCCAATTCACCCCTCCACTTT. Translated, it gives CASSGRGANSPLHF.